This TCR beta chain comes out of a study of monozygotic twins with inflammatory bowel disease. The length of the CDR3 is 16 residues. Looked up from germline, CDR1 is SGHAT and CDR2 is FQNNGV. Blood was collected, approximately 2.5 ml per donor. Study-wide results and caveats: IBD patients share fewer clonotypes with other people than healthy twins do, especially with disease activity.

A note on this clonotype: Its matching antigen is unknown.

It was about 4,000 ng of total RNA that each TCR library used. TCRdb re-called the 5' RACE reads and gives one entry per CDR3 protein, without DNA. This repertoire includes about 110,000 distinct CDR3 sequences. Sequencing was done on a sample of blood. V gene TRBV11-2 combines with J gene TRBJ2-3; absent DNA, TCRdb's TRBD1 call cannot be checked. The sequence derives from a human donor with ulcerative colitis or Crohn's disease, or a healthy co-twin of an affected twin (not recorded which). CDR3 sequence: CASSLRLAGDADTQYF.